The sequence of this T cell receptor beta chain was determined in a study of STAT5B mutations in CD4+ large granular lymphocyte leukemia. Study conclusions and caveats: Main leukemic clonotypes were patient-specific, but approximately 25% appeared at low frequency elsewhere.

In the case of this clone: Its antigen is currently unknown.

Measured with immunoSEQ multiplex PCR; TCRdb has only the in-frame clones, and not every one. The sample shows fewer than 45,000 clones, approximately 84% of them seen only once. The CDR3 extends over 17 amino acids. Germline assignment: CDR1 LNHNV and CDR2 YYDKDF (reference sequence). J lost 1 base, V lost 0 bases, and 7 bases had no gene match. The J gene is TRBJ1-1, the V gene TRBV15, with 8 bases aligning to TRBD1. The clonotype was recovered from a human donor in good health. Sequencing input: CD4+ T cells from blood buffy coats. The CDR3: CATSRDRAGGWNTEAFF. As DNA, the CDR3 is TGTGCCACCAGCAGAGATCGGGCAGGGGGCTGGAACACTGAAGCTTTCTTT.